Below are 27 T cell receptor beta chains sequenced from a single sample in a study of T cell responses to AZD1222 COVID-19 vaccine. The repertoire was sequenced with immunoSEQ multiplex PCR; TCRdb's copy has only in-frame clones and lacks some. The data hold roughly 150,000 clones, with 85% to 90% observed a single time. This sample comprised peripheral blood, obtained on day 0 of AZD1222 vaccination. These receptors originate from an adult in good health.

The chain has TRBV28 and TRBJ2-3; D remains ambiguous. The CDR3 consists of 14 residues. Trimming stripped 3 bases from V and 0 bases from J, with 7 bases between. The germline gives CDR1 MDHEN, CDR2 SYDVKM. As DNA, the CDR3 is TGTGCCAGCAGTTTGAGTGGTAGCACAGATACGCAGTATTTT. Its protein product is CASSLSGSTDTQYF.

This clone was observed once. The V and J genes are TRBV18 and TRBJ1-1; D is unresolved. This CDR3 is 13 amino acids long. Per the germline V gene, CDR1 is KGHSH and CDR2 is LQKENI. V dropped 5 bases and J dropped 7 bases, with 14 bases sitting between them. The DNA of the CDR3 is TGTGCCAGCTCAGGGGTCGGGTTTGGTGAAGCTTTCTTT. Protein: CASSGVGFGEAFF.

The chain recombines TRBV5-1 with TRBJ2-7, with D unresolved. CDR1 and CDR2 from the germline V gene are SGHRS and YFSETQ. The CDR3 length is 16 residues. The V end lost 4 bases, the J end lost 2 bases, and 19 bases lay between the germline ends. DNA of the CDR3: TGCGCCAGCAGCCCTTCTGGCACCCAAAGAACCTACGAGCAGTACTTC. Protein: CASSPSGTQRTYEQYF.

This chain connects TRBV19 to TRBJ1-5; 8 bases agree with TRBD1. CDR3 size: 13 residues. Germline V gene data show CDR1 as LNHDA and CDR2 as SQIVND (reference sequence). After removal of 7 bases from V and 7 bases from J, the junction contained 6 bases not matched to a gene. The CDR3: CASTQGAYQPQHF. As DNA, the CDR3 is TGTGCCAGTACTCAGGGGGCATACCAGCCCCAGCATTTT. Variable domain in full (rest from reference TRBV19 and TRBJ1-5): DGGITQSPKYLFRKEGQNVTLSCEQNLNHDAMYWYRQDPGQGLRLIYYSQIVNDFQKGDIAEGYSVSREKKESFPLTVTSAQKNPTAFYLCASTQGAYQPQHFGDGTRLSIL.

This chain links TRBV19 with TRBJ1-4; 11 bases map to TRBD1. Unmatched junction bases numbered 5, after V lost 0 bases and J lost 8 bases. The germline gives CDR1 LNHDA, CDR2 SQIVND (reference sequence). The length of the CDR3 is 16 residues. The CDR3 sequence: CASSIDSWTGGEKLFF. The CDR3 nucleotides read TGTGCCAGTAGTATAGATTCTTGGACAGGGGGCGAAAAACTGTTTTTT.

CDR3 in amino acids: CASSIGGARSSPLHF. The DNA of the CDR3 is TGTGCCAGTAGTATAGGTGGGGCGCGGTCTTCACCCCTCCACTTT. The chain employs TRBV19 and TRBJ1-6, with D maybe TRBD1 (5 bases). CDR1 and CDR2 (germline): LNHDA, SQIVND (reference sequence). V gave up 1 base and J gave up 9 bases, with 13 bases separating them. This CDR3 comprises 15 residues.

J is TRBJ1-2 and V is TRBV4-3; weak D call: TRBD1 (6 bases). Germline V gene sequence: CDR1 LGHNA, CDR2 YSLEER. CDR3 size: 16 residues. The V end was cut by 1 base, the J end by 0 bases, with 12 bases between. CDR3 amino acids: CASSQARGTTNYGYTF. CDR3 DNA sequence: TGCGCCAGCAGCCAAGCGAGGGGGACGACTAACTATGGCTACACCTTC.

Here the CDR3 reads CASSEASTAGYGYTF. CDR3 in DNA: TGTGCCAGCAGTGAAGCTTCGACGGCCGGCTATGGCTACACCTTC. The V gene is TRBV6-1, the J gene TRBJ1-2; no definite D call. Germline-derived CDR1 and CDR2 are MNHNS and SASEGT. This CDR3 comprises 15 residues. Trimming removed 0 bases from V and 4 bases from J, with 12 bases in between.

The chain has TRBV18 and TRBJ1-2; 7 bases align to TRBD1. Germline-derived CDR1 and CDR2 are KGHSH and LQKENI. The CDR3 totals 14 residues. Trimming at V came to 5 bases and at J to 1 base, leaving 4 bases not matched to a gene. For the CDR3, the DNA is TGTGCCAGCTCAGGGGACAGAATTAACTATGGCTACACCTTC. Its protein product is CASSGDRINYGYTF.

CDR3 coding DNA: TGTGCCAGCAGCTTAGGGGGGGGGCAAGAGACCCAGTACTTC. This sequence encodes CASSLGGGQETQYF. The J gene is TRBJ2-5, the V gene TRBV3-1 (or the pseudogene TRBV3-2); D possibly corresponds to TRBD2 (7 bases). This CDR3 is built from 14 residues. CDR1 is LGHDT, CDR2 YNNKEL, per germline (reference sequence). Trimming took off 5 bases at V and 2 bases at J, with 12 bases between the two ends.

The rearrangement uses TRBV2 and TRBJ2-7; TRBD1 agrees at 7 bases. Per germline, CDR1 SNHLY and CDR2 FYNNEI. The CDR3 has 14 residues. V was pared by 6 bases and J by 1 base, with 6 bases of the junction left unmatched. The CDR3 nucleotides read TGTGCCAGCAGGGACCGGGACAGATCCTACGAGCAGTACTTC. Protein sequence: CASRDRDRSYEQYF.

The gene calls are TRBV18 and TRBJ1-1, with D hard to call. Germline CDR1 KGHSH, CDR2 LQKENI. With 3 bases removed from V and 8 bases from J, the gap between germline ends came to 10 bases. This CDR3 is 12 amino acids long. CDR3 residues: CASSPSELEAFF. For the CDR3, the DNA is TGTGCCAGCTCACCCTCAGAGTTAGAAGCTTTCTTT. Complete variable domain (other parts from reference TRBV18 and TRBJ1-1): NAGVMQNPRHLVRRRGQEARLRCSPMKGHSHVYWYRQLPEEGLKFMVYLQKENIIDESGMPKERFSAEFPKEGPSILRIQQVVRGDSAAYFCASSPSELEAFFGQGTRLTVV.

The J gene is TRBJ1-1, the V gene TRBV10-2, with D tentatively TRBD1 (6 bases). This CDR3 has 15 amino acids. Trimming removed 3 bases at V and 2 bases at J, with 13 bases between. Germline-derived CDR1 and CDR2 are WSHSY and SAAADI. CDR3 sequence: CASSDHRDGNTEAFF. The CDR3 DNA reads TGCGCCAGCAGTGACCACAGGGATGGTAACACTGAAGCTTTCTTT.

The rearrangement uses TRBV15 and TRBJ1-5; 7 nucleotides line up with TRBD1. Germline CDR1 reads LNHNV; CDR2 reads YYDKDF (reference sequence). Germline trimming cut 5 bases from V and 6 bases from J; bases unmatched to any gene: 16. This CDR3 contains 17 residues. The CDR3 spells CATSDLATTKGAQPQHF. The CDR3, as DNA: TGTGCCACCAGCGATTTAGCGACCACGAAGGGGGCTCAGCCCCAGCATTTT.

The V gene is TRBV5-1, the J gene TRBJ2-3; D call uncertain. Germline values: CDR1 SGHRS, CDR2 YFSETQ. With 1 base removed from V and 5 bases from J, the gap between germline ends came to 11 bases. The CDR3 has 14 amino acids. CDR3 nucleotides: TGCGCCAGCAGCTTGTCCAATCCGGAAGATACGCAGTATTTT. Protein product: CASSLSNPEDTQYF.

The chain has TRBV5-1 and TRBJ2-2; D might be TRBD1 (7 bases). Germline CDR1 and CDR2: SGHRS and YFSETQ. The CDR3 contains 15 residues. Trimming took off 3 bases at V and 5 bases at J, with 14 bases between the two ends. For the CDR3, the DNA is TGCGCCAGCAGCTGGAGGGACAGCTCTACCGGGGAGCTGTTTTTT. Amino acid sequence: CASSWRDSSTGELFF.

The chain's CDR3 is CASSVGTGATGELFF. As DNA, the CDR3 is TGTGCCAGCAGCGTGGGGACAGGGGCTACCGGGGAGCTGTTTTTT. The chain has TRBV5-4 and TRBJ2-2, with 10 nucleotides matching TRBD1. The CDR3 length is 15 residues. CDR1 is SGHNT, CDR2 YYREEE, per germline (reference sequence). V lost 4 bases and J lost 5; bases outside the gene matches: 5. The whole variable domain, filled in from reference TRBV5-4 and TRBJ2-2, reads ETGVTQSPTHLIKTRGQQVTLRCSSQSGHNTVSWYQQALGQGPQFIFQYYREEENGRGNFPPRFSGLQFPNYSSELNVNALELDDSALYLCASSVGTGATGELFFGEGSRLTVL.

This clone was observed a single time. This sequence joins TRBV28 and TRBJ2-5, with D perhaps TRBD2 (6 bases). The CDR3 consists of 14 residues. V was shortened by 5 bases and J by 2 bases, with 12 bases between the two germline ends. Germline V gene data show CDR1 as MDHEN and CDR2 as SYDVKM. CDR3 DNA sequence: TGTGCCAGCAGTAAGGGGACTCAGCAAGAGACCCAGTACTTC. Its protein product is CASSKGTQQETQYF.

This chain links TRBV5-5 with TRBJ2-2, with 7 bases identical to TRBD2. The CDR3 sequence is 15 residues long. V lost 1 base to trimming and J lost 4 bases; unmatched junction nucleotides: 4. The germline CDR1 and CDR2 sequences are SGHKS and YYEKEE (reference sequence). DNA for the CDR3: TGTGCCAGCAGCTTGTCCGGGGGGTTCACCGGGGAGCTGTTTTTT. It codes for CASSLSGGFTGELFF.

This chain joins TRBV28 and TRBJ2-3; a possible D gene is TRBD2 (5 bases). Germline V gene data show CDR1 as MDHEN and CDR2 as SYDVKM. The CDR3 length is 12 residues. V was clipped by 1 base and J by 7 bases, with 6 bases between them. DNA of the CDR3: TGTGCCAGCAGTTTATACGGGAATACGCAGTATTTT. It translates to CASSLYGNTQYF. Looking up the rest from reference TRBV28 and TRBJ2-3 gives the full variable domain: DVKVTQSSRYLVKRTGEKVFLECVQDMDHENMFWYRQDPGLGLRLIYFSYDVKMKEKGDIPEGYSVSREKKERFSLILESASTNQTSMYLCASSLYGNTQYFGPGTRLTVL.

V gene TRBV6-6 combines with J gene TRBJ2-1; D not certain. Germline CDR1 reads MNHNY; CDR2 reads SVGAGI (reference sequence). CDR3 length: 11 residues. The V and J ends lost 5 bases and 9 bases respectively, with 8 bases between them. The CDR3 protein is CASSSNSEQFF. CDR3 nucleotide sequence: TGTGCCAGCAGTAGCAACTCTGAGCAGTTCTTC.

V and J are TRBV5-1 and TRBJ1-5; a weak D match, TRBD1 (5 bases). This CDR3 spans 17 amino acids. V lost 5 bases and J lost 0, with 18 bases in between. The germline V gene has CDR1 SGHRS and CDR2 YFSETQ. CDR3 sequence reads: CASRPGGLGYSNQPQHF. DNA of the CDR3: TGCGCCAGCAGACCGGGGGGACTGGGCTATAGCAATCAGCCCCAGCATTTT.

The rearrangement uses TRBV28 and TRBJ1-1; a possible D gene is TRBD1 (5 bases). Trimming took off 0 bases at V and 4 bases at J, with 15 bases between the two ends. This CDR3 region has 16 residues. The germline V gene has CDR1 MDHEN and CDR2 SYDVKM. In DNA, the CDR3 is TGTGCCAGCAGTTTATGGGGGGGAGGGATGGCCACTGAAGCTTTCTTT. Translation: CASSLWGGGMATEAFF.

The chain combines TRBV28 with TRBJ2-7, with TRBD1 as a possible D gene (6 bases). The CDR3 covers 15 residues. Trimming left V 6 bases short and J 1 base short, with 16 bases between. Germline V gives CDR1 MDHEN, CDR2 SYDVKM. The CDR3 DNA reads TGTGCCAGCAGCCAGGGACAAGCATATTCCTACGAGCAGTACTTC. This encodes CASSQGQAYSYEQYF.

The V and J genes are TRBV7-9 and TRBJ2-7; possible D gene TRBD2, 7 bases. Germline-derived CDR1 and CDR2 are SEHNR and FQNEAQ (reference sequence). V was pared by 4 bases and J by 4 bases, with 26 bases between. This CDR3 region has 18 residues. The CDR3 region is CASSSGGGGGPEQYEQYF. As DNA, the CDR3 is TGTGCCAGCAGCTCCGGCGGGGGCGGGGGCCCTGAACAATACGAGCAGTACTTC.

V and J are TRBV28 and TRBJ1-4; D not resolved. The CDR3 is 14 amino acids. With 5 bases removed from V and 0 bases from J, the gap between germline ends came to 7 bases. Germline V gene lookup returns CDR1 MDHEN and CDR2 SYDVKM. CDR3 nucleotides: TGTGCCAGCAGTACCAGGCCAACTAATGAAAAACTGTTTTTT. Its translation is CASSTRPTNEKLFF.

V and J are TRBV9 and TRBJ1-1; D is uncertain. The CDR3 sequence is 15 residues long. Trimming cost V 0 bases and J 1 base, with 10 bases left between them. Germline CDR1 SGDLS, CDR2 YYNGEE. The CDR3 DNA follows: TGTGCCAGCAGCGTAGTGGCAGGCCAGAACACTGAAGCTTTCTTT. Protein: CASSVVAGQNTEAFF.